These 30 T cell receptor beta chains share one sample of origin, sequenced in a study of blood T cell repertoires in COVID-19. Some clones are missing from TCRdb's copy, which holds only in-frame ones; the method was immunoSEQ multiplex PCR. The sample contains 60,000 to 75,000 clones, 86% of which appear only once. Sequenced sample: peripheral blood. All receptors derive from a man between 65 and 85 years old with active COVID-19.

The gene calls are TRBV19 and TRBJ2-7; the match to TRBD1 covers 10 bases. The germline CDR1 and CDR2 sequences are LNHDA and SQIVND (reference sequence). Trimming at V came to 5 bases and at J to 6 bases, leaving 10 bases not matched to a gene. This CDR3 is built from 15 residues. The CDR3 region has the DNA TGTGCCAGTAGTGCCAGCCCGGGACAGGGGAGCGAGCAGTACTTC. Translation: CASSASPGQGSEQYF.

V gene TRBV6-5 combines with J gene TRBJ2-7, with D perhaps matching TRBD2 (5 bases). The CDR3 contains 14 residues. V was pared by 8 bases and J by 4 bases, with 18 bases between. Germline CDR1 MNHEY, CDR2 SVGAGI. CDR3 sequence: CASRRGSGLYEQYF. In nucleotides, the CDR3 is TGTGCCAGCCGTCGGGGAAGCGGCCTTTACGAGCAGTACTTC.

The chain combines TRBV3-1 (or the pseudogene TRBV3-2) with TRBJ2-7; D might be TRBD2 (6 bases). Germline V gene lookup returns CDR1 LGHDT and CDR2 YNNKEL (reference sequence). This CDR3 comprises 15 residues. Trimming removed 0 bases from V and 0 bases from J, with 9 bases in between. For the CDR3, the DNA is TGTGCCAGCAGCCAAGATGTAGCGGTCTCCTACGAGCAGTACTTC. Translation: CASSQDVAVSYEQYF.

The chain carries TRBV18 and TRBJ2-4; TRBD2 is a possible D gene (5 bases). This CDR3 has 14 residues. Trimming took off 6 bases at V and 8 bases at J, with 17 bases between the two ends. Germline CDR1 KGHSH, CDR2 LQKENI. This CDR3 reads CASSPLAKRDIQYF. The CDR3 region has the DNA TGTGCCAGCTCCCCCCTGGCCAAGAGGGACATTCAGTACTTC.

CDR3 region: CASRRTSGNEQFF. CDR3 bases: TGTGCCAGCAGGCGGACTAGCGGGAATGAGCAGTTCTTC. This rearrangement joins TRBV12-3 or TRBV12-4 to TRBJ2-1, with 11 positions matching TRBD2. Trimming cost V 6 bases and J 7 bases; bases outside gene matches: 2. There are 13 residues in the CDR3.

V is TRBV2 and J is TRBJ1-4; TRBD1 might be the D (6 bases). CDR1 SNHLY and CDR2 FYNNEI come from the germline V gene. The CDR3 runs 15 residues. V shed 6 bases and J shed 0 bases, with 11 bases lying between them. The CDR3 region is CASSPDRTTNEKLFF. CDR3 in DNA: TGTGCCAGCAGCCCTGACAGGACAACTAATGAAAAACTGTTTTTT.

The chain combines TRBV6-6 with TRBJ2-5; a possible D gene is TRBD2 (5 bases). V shed 6 bases and J shed 5 bases, with 10 bases lying between them. The CDR3 length is 12 residues. CDR1 and CDR2 (germline): MNHNY, SVGAGI (reference sequence). For the CDR3, the DNA is TGTGCCAGCAGCCGTCGAGGGGAGACCCAGTACTTC. This encodes CASSRRGETQYF.

The V call is TRBV4-3, the J call TRBJ2-7; D is perhaps TRBD2 (5 bases). Germline V gives CDR1 LGHNA, CDR2 YSLEER. The V and J ends lost 6 bases and 2 bases respectively, with 11 bases between them. The CDR3 consists of 13 residues. In nucleotides, the CDR3 is TGCGCCAGCAGTCGCGGACTCGCCTACGAGCAGTACTTC. It yields the protein CASSRGLAYEQYF.

This chain links TRBV4-3 with TRBJ2-1; TRBD2 matches 11 bases. This CDR3 is built from 15 residues. Germline CDR1 and CDR2: LGHNA and YSLEER. J gave up 9 bases and V 3 bases, and 7 bases lay outside the gene matches. CDR3 DNA sequence: TGCGCCAGCAGCCAGGCCCTAGCGGGAGGTGGTGAGCAGTTCTTC. This translates into CASSQALAGGGEQFF.

The sample holds a few counts of this clone. The rearrangement links TRBV28 to TRBJ2-7; 14 nucleotides line up with TRBD2. The CDR3 has 19 amino acids. J gave up 1 base and V 7 bases, and 15 bases lay outside the gene matches. Germline loops: CDR1 MDHEN, CDR2 SYDVKM. CDR3 bases: TGTGCCAGCACCTTCCTGGACAGGAGGACTAGCGGGAGGTCCTACGAGCAGTACTTC. Its translation is CASTFLDRRTSGRSYEQYF.

This chain joins TRBV28 and TRBJ2-7, with 12 bases matching TRBD2. CDR1 and CDR2 from the germline V gene are MDHEN and SYDVKM. V dropped 3 bases and J dropped 7; count of bases not matched to a gene: 10. CDR3 length equals 16 residues. CDR3 protein: CASSFPTSGGMGEQYF. CDR3 coding DNA: TGTGCCAGCAGTTTCCCGACTAGCGGGGGTATGGGGGAGCAGTACTTC.

The rearrangement links TRBV5-1 to TRBJ2-5; 10 positions agree with TRBD2. This CDR3 region has 15 residues. The germline V gene has CDR1 SGHRS and CDR2 YFSETQ. After removal of 6 bases from V and 2 bases from J, the junction contained 7 bases not matched to a gene. The CDR3 bases are TGCGCCAGCACCGAGACTAGCGGGTCACAAGAGACCCAGTACTTC. It is translated as CASTETSGSQETQYF.

V gene TRBV5-1 combines with J gene TRBJ2-7, with TRBD1 matching 10 bases. Germline loops: CDR1 SGHRS, CDR2 YFSETQ. Trimming took 4 bases from V and 3 from J; bases not matched to a gene: 10. There are 16 residues in the CDR3. The CDR3 spells CASSPSGDRGGYEQYF. Written as DNA, the CDR3 is TGCGCCAGCAGCCCCAGTGGGGACAGGGGTGGCTACGAGCAGTACTTC.

V usage is TRBV5-6 and J usage is TRBJ2-5; D is undetermined. The CDR3 has 13 residues. CDR1 and CDR2 (germline): SGHDT, YYEEEE. Between the trimmed V and J ends, which lost 4 bases and 5 bases, there was a span of 12 bases. CDR3: CASSPGLGETQYF. The CDR3 DNA reads TGTGCCAGCAGCCCCGGCCTCGGGGAGACCCAGTACTTC.

The chain couples TRBV24-1 to TRBJ2-5, with a weak D call TRBD1 (6 bases). This CDR3 contains 13 residues. The V end was cut by 6 bases, the J end by 2 bases, with 9 bases between. Per the germline V gene, CDR1 is KGHDR and CDR2 is SFDVKD. CDR3 nucleotides: TGTGCCACCAGTAAGACAGGTCAAGAGACCCAGTACTTC. Its translation is CATSKTGQETQYF.

V usage is TRBV7-2 and J usage is TRBJ2-5, with 9 bases fitting TRBD2. Germline CDR1 and CDR2: SGHTA and FQGNSA. V lost 0 bases and J lost 10; bases outside the gene matches: 12. CDR3 size: 16 residues. CDR3 coding DNA: TGTGCCAGCAGCTTAGCATTAGCGGGAGCCGGCGGGGGCCAGTACTTC. Residues: CASSLALAGAGGGQYF.

The gene calls are TRBV4-1 and TRBJ1-2; D possibly corresponds to TRBD1 (5 bases). Deletions cut 0 bases from V and 3 bases from J, with 8 bases between. The CDR3 has 14 amino acids. Germline CDR1 and CDR2: MGHRA and YSYEKL. This CDR3 reads CASSQEGRHYGYTF. As DNA, the CDR3 is TGCGCCAGCAGCCAAGAGGGGCGGCACTATGGCTACACCTTC.

V usage is TRBV28 and J usage is TRBJ2-7, with D maybe TRBD1 (6 bases). The CDR3 length is 12 residues. V was pared by 5 bases and J by 4 bases, with 9 bases between. Germline CDR1 is MDHEN and CDR2 is SYDVKM. The CDR3 loop is CASSPDRYEQYF. Here the CDR3 DNA reads TGTGCCAGCAGTCCCGACAGGTACGAGCAGTACTTC.

The chain has TRBV18 and TRBJ2-7, with 8 bases identical to TRBD1. Germline V CDR1 and CDR2: KGHSH, LQKENI. The CDR3 is 16 residues long. J lost 2 bases, V lost 1 base, and 7 bases had no gene match. CDR3 bases: TGTGCCAGCTCACCACGCCGTAGGACAGGGCCCTACGAGCAGTACTTC. Amino acid sequence: CASSPRRRTGPYEQYF.

The chain has TRBV19 and TRBJ2-5, with TRBD2 matching over 8 bases. CDR1 and CDR2 from the germline V gene are LNHDA and SQIVND (reference sequence). The CDR3 extends over 15 amino acids. The V segment lost 9 bases and the J segment 7 bases; nucleotides outside the gene matches: 16. CDR3 protein: CASSPAAGGRRTQYF. Written as DNA, the CDR3 is TGTGCCAGCTCTCCGGCGGCGGGAGGCCGGAGGACCCAGTACTTC.

This clone occurred a few times. V is TRBV7-2 and J is TRBJ2-4; D gene ambiguous. Trimming stripped 5 bases from V and 7 bases from J, with 12 bases between. Germline V gives CDR1 SGHTA, CDR2 FQGNSA. The CDR3 runs to 13 residues. Here the CDR3 DNA reads TGTGCCAGCAGCCATTGGCGGCCCAACATTCAGTACTTC. This encodes CASSHWRPNIQYF.

V and J are TRBV11-3 and TRBJ2-1, with unresolved D. Germline CDR1 and CDR2: SGHNT and YENEEA. Trimming pared 3 bases from V and 8 bases from J, leaving 17 bases between. The CDR3 consists of 15 residues. The CDR3 spells CASSFGSGSVDEQFF. The CDR3 coding sequence is TGTGCCAGCAGCTTCGGCTCCGGGTCGGTGGATGAGCAGTTCTTC.

The chain carries TRBV6-5 and TRBJ2-1; 12 positions match TRBD2. The CDR3 has 15 amino acids. Germline CDR1 reads MNHEY; CDR2 reads SVGAGI. J was trimmed by 8 bases and V by 10 bases; bases with no gene match: 12. The CDR3 coding sequence is TGTGCCACCACACCAACTAGCGGGAGGCCCCATGAGCAGTTCTTC. Residues: CATTPTSGRPHEQFF.

The chain is built from TRBV9 and TRBJ2-1; perhaps TRBD2 as D (5 bases). The CDR3 totals 14 residues. Germline values: CDR1 SGDLS, CDR2 YYNGEE. V lost 3 bases and J lost 7, with 14 bases in between. CDR3 in amino acids: CASSAGRGLNEQFF. DNA for the CDR3: TGTGCCAGCAGCGCGGGGAGAGGGTTGAATGAGCAGTTCTTC.

V usage is TRBV5-1 and J usage is TRBJ1-1; the match to TRBD1 covers 7 bases. The CDR3 consists of 13 residues. Looked up from germline, CDR1 is SGHRS and CDR2 is YFSETQ. The V gene end was trimmed by 5 bases and the J gene end by 5 bases; junction bases not matched to a gene: 6. CDR3 DNA: TGCGCCAGCAGGACGGAGGGGGCGACTGAAGCTTTCTTT. Its protein product is CASRTEGATEAFF.

This clone appeared a single time. V and J are TRBV7-9 and TRBJ2-7, with a possible D match to TRBD1 (5 bases). CDR1 SEHNR and CDR2 FQNEAQ come from the germline V gene (reference sequence). Trimming left V 2 bases short and J 3 bases short, with 5 bases between. The CDR3 runs 12 residues. CDR3 DNA sequence: TGTGCCAGCAGCTTAAGGGGCTACGAGCAGTACTTC. Amino acids: CASSLRGYEQYF.

This chain joins TRBV4-2 and TRBJ2-5, with 9 nucleotides matching TRBD2. This CDR3 contains 13 residues. V was pared by 8 bases and J by 4 bases, with 5 bases of the junction left unmatched. The germline V gene encodes CDR1 LGHNA and CDR2 YNFKEQ. The CDR3 coding sequence is TGTGCCAGCGCCGCGGGAGGGAGAGAGACCCAGTACTTC. This codes for CASAAGGRETQYF.

The rearrangement uses TRBV18 and TRBJ2-2; maybe TRBD2 (5 bases). The ends were cut back, 0 bases at V and 7 bases at J, with 12 bases in the middle. The CDR3 is 15 residues long. CDR1 is KGHSH and CDR2 is LQKENI in the germline V gene. As DNA, the CDR3 is TGTGCCAGCTCACCACCGGGCCAAGAGGGCGGGGAGCTGTTTTTT. Its translation: CASSPPGQEGGELFF.

This clone was seen only once. The rearrangement links TRBV4-1 to TRBJ2-7, with D perhaps matching TRBD2 (6 bases). This CDR3 has 15 residues. With 4 bases removed from V and 0 bases from J, the gap between germline ends came to 13 bases. The V gene's germline CDR1 is MGHRA and CDR2 YSYEKL. CDR3 sequence (DNA): TGCGCCAGCAGCCTCAGAGCGGGTCCCTCCTACGAGCAGTACTTC. This codes for CASSLRAGPSYEQYF.

This clone was seen a single time. J is TRBJ2-1 and V is TRBV24-1, with 7 nucleotides matching TRBD2. V was pared by 9 bases and J by 3 bases, with 4 bases of the junction left unmatched. The length of the CDR3 is 13 residues. Germline V lookup: CDR1 KGHDR, CDR2 SFDVKD. The CDR3 DNA is TGTGCCACCCGCGGGGGAGGCTACAATGAGCAGTTCTTC. It codes for CATRGGGYNEQFF.